This T cell receptor beta chain was sequenced for a study of tumor and adjacent non-tumor tissue in lung cancer. The overall study: There were some 11 adenocarcinoma, a couple of squamous cell carcinoma and 1 small cell lung cancer cases. Aged about 30 to 76 years, patients included roughly 10 men and several women with stage I to III disease.

A modified ARM-PCR protocol with three rounds of nested PCR amplified TCRbeta. TCRdb itself ran the multiplex PCR reads through MiXCR, one entry per CDR3 protein. This table holds approximately 110,000 distinct CDR3 sequences, roughly two thirds found once. The template was RNA from unsorted bulk tissue. This non-tumor lung sample came from over 3 cm beyond the tumor edge. Study conclusions and caveats: Normal lung showed higher cumulative top 100 clone frequency than tumor.

This CDR3 comprises 16 residues. CDR1 and CDR2 from the germline V gene are SGHRS and YFSETQ. This clonotype was seen more than once but under ten times. Its matching antigen is unknown. A junction end diverges from the germline sequence, so it may reflect a read error. Sequencing used distant non-tumor lung tissue. J is TRBJ2-2 and V is TRBV5-1; D may be TRBD1 or TRBD2 (5 bases each). This receptor was identified in a man in his 60s with non-small cell lung cancer. The CDR3 protein is CASSPYGTTNTGELFF. In DNA, the CDR3 is TGCGCCAGCAGCCCCTACGGGACGACGAACACCGGGGAGCTTTTTTTT.